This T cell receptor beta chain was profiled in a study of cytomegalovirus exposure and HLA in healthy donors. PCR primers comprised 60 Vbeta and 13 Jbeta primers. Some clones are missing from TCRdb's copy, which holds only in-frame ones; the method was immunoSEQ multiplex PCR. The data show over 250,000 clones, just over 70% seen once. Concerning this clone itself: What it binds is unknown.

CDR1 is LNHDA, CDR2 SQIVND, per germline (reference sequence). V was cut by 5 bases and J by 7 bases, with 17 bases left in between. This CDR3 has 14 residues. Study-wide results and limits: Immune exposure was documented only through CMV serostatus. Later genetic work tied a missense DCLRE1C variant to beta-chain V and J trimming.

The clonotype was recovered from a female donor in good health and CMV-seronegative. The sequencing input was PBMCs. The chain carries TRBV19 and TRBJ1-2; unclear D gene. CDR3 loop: CASSGQPQAGGYTF. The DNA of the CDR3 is TGTGCCAGTAGTGGGCAGCCCCAGGCGGGTGGCTACACCTTC.